This TCR beta chain was identified in a study of early T cells in non-severe SARS-CoV-2 infection. Across the whole study: Chains were not paired, and sequencing was done on bulk RNA from unsorted whole blood. Study outcomes and limitations: VDJdb matching, biased toward anti-spike CD8 responses, missed private and CD4 specificities.

By share of the sample, this clonotype is medium-sized. Its antigen is unidentified. Separate cDNA molecules each had unique molecular identifiers attached to them. MiXCR was run by TCRdb on the 5' RACE reads, yielding one entry per CDR3 protein. Of about 30,000 distinct CDR3 sequences listed, 5.8% are singletons. Losses at the gene ends were 1 base for V and 0 bases for J; bases not matched to a gene: 3. The CDR3 loop spans 14 amino acids. Germline values: CDR1 DFQATT, CDR2 SNEGSKA (reference sequence). This clonotype was obtained from an adult who was a healthcare worker with PCR-confirmed SARS-CoV-2 infection or an uninfected control (not recorded which). Sequencing was performed on whole blood. This chain joins TRBV20-1 and TRBJ2-7; 7 positions agree with TRBD2. Here the CDR3 reads CSARGAGFSYEQYF. DNA for the CDR3: TGCAGTGCTAGAGGAGCGGGATTCTCCTACGAGCAGTACTTC.